This T cell receptor beta chain derives from a study of Ad26.COV2.S vaccination and SARS-CoV-2 variants. Study-wide context: Doses of Ad26.COV2.S were injected into muscle once or twice, 56 days apart.

The CDR3 contains 14 residues. Per germline, CDR1 MDHEN and CDR2 SYDVKM. V was pared by 7 bases and J by 7 bases, with 11 bases of the junction left unmatched. Treatment: some 20 received Ad26.COV2.S at low or high dose, single or two shots; 5 received placebo; per-sample allocation not given. Material that was analyzed had been drawn on day 63 after the first vaccine or placebo injection. Wuhan-strain spike was delivered by a replication-incompetent Ad26 vector. Sequencing was performed with immunoSEQ multiplex PCR; in TCRdb, only in-frame clones are kept and a portion is missing. The profile covers some 420,000 clones, with 88% appearing a single time and 3.6% taken by the ten largest.

V gene TRBV28 combines with J gene TRBJ2-7; 9 bases match TRBD1. The sample consisted of peripheral blood, taken in a trial of Ad26.COV2.S vaccine versus placebo. The receptor comes from a person aged 18-60 years who received the Ad26.COV2.S COVID-19 vaccine or a placebo. The chain's CDR3 is CASTPGTGRGEQYF. In nucleotides, the CDR3 is TGTGCCAGCACCCCCGGGACAGGGCGTGGGGAGCAGTACTTC.